The 3 T cell receptor beta chains below were found in one sample sequenced in a study of CXCR3-negative and CXCR3-positive naive CD8 T cells. Antigen specificity for these receptors is unknown. The TRB libraries of cDNA were built by UMI-labeled 5' RACE. TCRdb derives one entry per CDR3 protein from the 5' RACE reads, leaving out DNA. Here the sample table reports fewer than 140,000 distinct CDR3 sequences. Study outcomes and limitations: Naive CXCR3-positive cells had TRB CDR3s more hydrophobic than those of CXCR3-negative naive cells.

Sequencing was performed on naive CXCR3+ CD8+ T cells from blood. Stated subset: CD45RO-CCR7+CD27+CD95- naive CD8+ T cells expressing CXCR3 (TNR3+). Receptors originate from a human donor in good health. Some clones in this sample may be carry-over from other donors' samples.

Here the CDR3 reads CASGLDGTSGHEQYF. The chain joins TRBV7-6 to TRBJ2-7; TCRdb lists TRBD2, though no DNA is available to test this call. There are 15 residues in the CDR3. Germline CDR1 and CDR2: SGHVS and FNYEAQ.

The rearrangement joins TRBV14 to TRBJ2-5. The CDR3 sequence is 12 residues long. Germline lookup yields CDR1 SGHDN and CDR2 FVKESK. CDR3 sequence: CASSQYDGFQYF.

The gene calls are TRBV11-2 and TRBJ2-1; TCRdb's D gene call, TRBD2, goes unchecked for lack of DNA. Germline CDR1 is SGHAT and CDR2 is FQNNGV. The CDR3 extends over 20 amino acids. CDR3 sequence: CASSLDELAGLLSSYNEQFF.